This entry concerns a single T cell receptor beta chain. This sample was included in a study of cytomegalovirus exposure and HLA in healthy donors. Primers for the PCR totalled 60 Vbeta and 13 Jbeta. Profiled with immunoSEQ multiplex PCR; TCRdb holds only in-frame clones, not every one. The sample records approximately 170,000 clones, about 85% being singletons. The germline gives CDR1 LNHNV, CDR2 YYDKDF (reference sequence). The CDR3 contains 11 residues. V shed 3 bases and J shed 5 bases, with 2 bases lying between them. What was sequenced was PBMCs. The chain is built from TRBV15 and TRBJ2-1, with D uncertain. The TCR was taken from a boy aged 2 to 9 in good health and CMV-seronegative. The CDR3 region is CATSSNNEQFF. The CDR3 nucleotides read TGTGCCACCAGCAGTAACAATGAGCAGTTCTTC.